A selection of T cell receptor beta chains follows, all from one sample in a study of T cells after yellow fever vaccination. TCRdb ran MiXCR on the 5' RACE reads and lists one entry per CDR3 protein. The top ten clones hold approximately 3.4% of a sample with around 340,000 distinct CDR3 sequences, under 15% of them seen once. The material was CD4+ T cells sorted from PBMCs, obtained 15 days after the yellow fever booster vaccination. The source of these receptors is a man aged 18 to 35 who received the YFV17D yellow fever vaccine. The conserved cysteine and the conserved F or W are not part of the CDR3 here.

V gene	J gene	CDR3 protein
TRBV7-3	TRBJ2-5	ASSTLRETQY
TRBV7-3	TRBJ2-7	ASSFGPTSYEQY
TRBV20-1	TRBJ2-5	SALSSGRGETQY
TRBV5-1	TRBJ2-4	ASTSPSSPIQY
TRBV7-3	TRBJ2-7	ASSTSGGANEQY
TRBV29-1	TRBJ1-5	SVIVANQPQH
TRBV6-1	TRBJ1-2	ASSEEGLDLALV
TRBV20-1	TRBJ2-3	SATRQALPTDTQY
TRBV6-2/TRBV6-3	TRBJ2-1	ASTSMEGNEQF
TRBV5-1	TRBJ1-3	ASSPDGTVTGNTIY
TRBV7-9	TRBJ2-5	ASSDTTPGHKETQY
TRBV9	TRBJ1-2	ASSVQGTSSYGYT
TRBV20-1	TRBJ2-5	SAMAAGVEETQY
TRBV4-1	TRBJ1-4	ASSQPPPTNEKLF
TRBV6-2/TRBV6-3	TRBJ2-3	ASSPQTGLAGNTDTQY
TRBV28	TRBJ1-3	ASIKGGQFSGNTIY
TRBV19	TRBJ1-2	ASSMRGVYYT
TRBV25-1	TRBJ1-5	ASSGDTYNQPQH
TRBV28	TRBJ2-7	ASRVGRAYEQY
TRBV4-1	TRBJ2-3	ASSQTGRGTDTQY
TRBV7-2	TRBJ2-5	ASSANAGQETQY
TRBV6-1	TRBJ2-3	ASSERLAGIDTQY
TRBV20-1	TRBJ1-5	SASTGPASYSNQPQH
TRBV20-1	TRBJ2-1	SASPSGGIVF
TRBV11-2	TRBJ2-7	ASSSRPGFSSEQY
TRBV2	TRBJ1-5	ASSQGLGTQPQH
TRBV11-2	TRBJ2-2	ASSTGLRNTGELF
TRBV10-3	TRBJ2-5	AISGLSSGIGQETQY
TRBV5-1	TRBJ1-1	ASTFISGNTEAF
TRBV29-1	TRBJ2-2	SVARLAGDTGELF
TRBV18	TRBJ1-5	ASSEGVMQPQH
TRBV7-8	TRBJ2-4	ASSFRVRGTKDIQY
TRBV6-1	TRBJ1-1	ASRGTLGKEAF
TRBV7-2	TRBJ1-1	ASSLWYTEAF
TRBV29-1	TRBJ2-2	SVVGQGSPGELF
TRBV4-1	TRBJ2-2	ASSQPLQGALGGELF
TRBV12-5	TRBJ1-2	ASGPLSTGTNPYGYT
TRBV18	TRBJ2-2	ASSPRGQGLNTGELF
TRBV5-1	TRBJ2-7	ASSLVEGRSYEQY
TRBV20-1	TRBJ2-3	SARGVGGTDTQY
TRBV7-3	TRBJ2-3	ASSSGLAGSDGTQY
TRBV4-3	TRBJ2-7	ASSQDATARLQY
TRBV6-5	TRBJ1-4	ASSRSIPQGRGEKLF
TRBV11-2	TRBJ2-3	ASSSSRTGDTQY
TRBV5-1	TRBJ1-2	ASSEGVSYT
TRBV29-1	TRBJ2-5	SVYRDRGRQETQY
TRBV2	TRBJ2-7	ASSEYNSEQY
TRBV5-1	TRBJ1-6	ASSYLGGRNSPLH
TRBV5-1	TRBJ2-5	ASRYSTGAETQY
TRBV10-3	TRBJ1-5	ATLAGREGYQPQH
TRBV5-1	TRBJ2-5	ASSWRGETQY
TRBV4-3	TRBJ1-2	ASSRLTQGADGYT
TRBV29-1	TRBJ2-5	SVSKTGNGETQY
TRBV6-5	TRBJ2-6	ASSRGGSGANVLT
TRBV7-9	TRBJ1-1	ASSPYGENTEAF
TRBV29-1	TRBJ2-4	SVGVQGVMNIQY